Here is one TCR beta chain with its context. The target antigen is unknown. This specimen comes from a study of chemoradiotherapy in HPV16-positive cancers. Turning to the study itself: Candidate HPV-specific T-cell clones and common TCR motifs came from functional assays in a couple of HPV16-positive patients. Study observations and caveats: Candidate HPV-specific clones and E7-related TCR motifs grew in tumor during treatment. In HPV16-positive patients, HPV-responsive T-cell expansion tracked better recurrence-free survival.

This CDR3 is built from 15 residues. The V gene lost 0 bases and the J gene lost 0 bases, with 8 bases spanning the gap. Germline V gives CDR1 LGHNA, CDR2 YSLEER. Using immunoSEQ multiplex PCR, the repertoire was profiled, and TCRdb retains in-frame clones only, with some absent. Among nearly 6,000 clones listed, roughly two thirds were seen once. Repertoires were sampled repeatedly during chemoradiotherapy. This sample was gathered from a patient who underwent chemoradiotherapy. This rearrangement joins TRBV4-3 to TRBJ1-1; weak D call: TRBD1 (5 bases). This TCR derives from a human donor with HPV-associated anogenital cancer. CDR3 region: CASSQDQGLNTEAFF. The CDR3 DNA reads TGCGCCAGCAGCCAAGATCAGGGATTGAACACTGAAGCTTTCTTT.